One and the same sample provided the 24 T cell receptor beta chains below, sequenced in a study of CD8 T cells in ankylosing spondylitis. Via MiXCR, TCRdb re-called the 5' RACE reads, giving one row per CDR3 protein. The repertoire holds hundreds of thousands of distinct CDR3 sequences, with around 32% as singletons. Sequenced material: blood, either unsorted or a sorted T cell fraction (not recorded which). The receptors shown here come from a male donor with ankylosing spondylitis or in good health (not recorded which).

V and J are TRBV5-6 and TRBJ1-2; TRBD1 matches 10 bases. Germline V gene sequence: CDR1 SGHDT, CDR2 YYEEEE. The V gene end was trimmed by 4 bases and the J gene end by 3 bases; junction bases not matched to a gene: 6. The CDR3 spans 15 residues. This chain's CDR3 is CASSIGTGVDYGYTF. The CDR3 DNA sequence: TGTGCCAGCAGCATCGGGACAGGGGTAGACTATGGCTACACCTTC.

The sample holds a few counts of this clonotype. CDR3 region: CASTRSETGINEQFF. For the CDR3, the DNA is TGTGCCAGCACCCGTTCCGAGACAGGGATCAATGAGCAGTTCTTC. This chain joins TRBV28 and TRBJ2-1; 7 bases are a match to TRBD1. The CDR3 sequence is 15 residues long. Germline assignment: CDR1 MDHEN and CDR2 SYDVKM. V was pared by 7 bases and J by 6 bases, with 12 bases of the junction left unmatched.

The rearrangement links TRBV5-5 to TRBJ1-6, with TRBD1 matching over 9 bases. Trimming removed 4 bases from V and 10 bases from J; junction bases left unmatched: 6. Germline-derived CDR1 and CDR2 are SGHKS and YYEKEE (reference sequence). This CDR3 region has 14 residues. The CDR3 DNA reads TGTGCCAGCAGCCCGGACAGGGGATCCTCACCCCTCCACTTT. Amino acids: CASSPDRGSSPLHF.

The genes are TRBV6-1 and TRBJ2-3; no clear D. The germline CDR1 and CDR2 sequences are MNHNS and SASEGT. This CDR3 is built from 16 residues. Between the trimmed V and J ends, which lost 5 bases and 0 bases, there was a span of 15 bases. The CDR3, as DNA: TGTGCCAGCAGTAAAAGTTTGGGCACCAGCACAGATACGCAGTATTTT. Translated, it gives CASSKSLGTSTDTQYF.

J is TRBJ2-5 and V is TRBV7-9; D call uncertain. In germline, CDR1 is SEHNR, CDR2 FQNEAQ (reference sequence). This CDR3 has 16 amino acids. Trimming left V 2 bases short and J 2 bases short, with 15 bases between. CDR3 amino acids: CASSLMVPSTQETQYF. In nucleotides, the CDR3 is TGTGCCAGCAGCTTAATGGTTCCCAGTACGCAAGAGACCCAGTACTTC.

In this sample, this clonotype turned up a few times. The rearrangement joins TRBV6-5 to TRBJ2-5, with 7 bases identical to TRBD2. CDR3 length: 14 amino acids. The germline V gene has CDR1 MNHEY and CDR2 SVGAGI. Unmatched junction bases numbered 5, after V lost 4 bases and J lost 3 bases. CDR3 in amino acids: CASSSFGGEETQYF. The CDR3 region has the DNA TGTGCCAGCAGTTCCTTTGGGGGGGAAGAGACCCAGTACTTC.

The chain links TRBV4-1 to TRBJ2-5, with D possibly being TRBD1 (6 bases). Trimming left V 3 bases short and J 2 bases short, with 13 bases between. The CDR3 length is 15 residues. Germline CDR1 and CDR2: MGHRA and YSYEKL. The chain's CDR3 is CASSHRQGRQETQYF. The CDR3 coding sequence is TGCGCCAGCAGCCACAGGCAGGGGCGGCAAGAGACCCAGTACTTC.

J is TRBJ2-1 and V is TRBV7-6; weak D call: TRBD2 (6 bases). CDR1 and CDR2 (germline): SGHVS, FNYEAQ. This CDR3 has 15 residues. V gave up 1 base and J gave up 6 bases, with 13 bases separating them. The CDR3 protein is CASSLVGGEGNEQFF. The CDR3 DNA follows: TGTGCCAGCAGCTTAGTTGGAGGGGAAGGCAATGAGCAGTTCTTC.

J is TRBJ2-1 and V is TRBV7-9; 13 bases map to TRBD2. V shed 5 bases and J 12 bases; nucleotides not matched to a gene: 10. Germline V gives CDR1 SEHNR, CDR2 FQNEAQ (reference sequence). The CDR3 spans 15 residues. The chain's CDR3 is CASSQVTSGGAWQFF. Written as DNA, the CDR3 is TGTGCCAGCAGCCAGGTCACTAGCGGGGGGGCCTGGCAGTTCTTC. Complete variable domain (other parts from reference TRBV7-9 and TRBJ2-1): DTGVSQNPRHKITKRGQNVTFRCDPISEHNRLYWYRQTLGQGPEFLTYFQNEAQLEKSRLLSDRFSAERPKGSFSTLEIQRTEQGDSAMYLCASSQVTSGGAWQFFGPGTRLTVL.

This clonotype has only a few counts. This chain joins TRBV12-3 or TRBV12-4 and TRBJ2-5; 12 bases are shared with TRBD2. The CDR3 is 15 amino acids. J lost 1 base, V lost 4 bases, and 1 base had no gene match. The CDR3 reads CASSSSGGGQETQYF. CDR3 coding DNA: TGTGCCAGCAGTTCTAGCGGGGGGGGCCAAGAGACCCAGTACTTC.

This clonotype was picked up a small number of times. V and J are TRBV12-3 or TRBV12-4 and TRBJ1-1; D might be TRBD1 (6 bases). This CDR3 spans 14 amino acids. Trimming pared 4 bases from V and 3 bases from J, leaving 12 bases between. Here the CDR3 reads CASSSGEVYTEAFF. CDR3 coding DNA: TGTGCCAGCAGTTCAGGGGAGGTATACACTGAAGCTTTCTTT.

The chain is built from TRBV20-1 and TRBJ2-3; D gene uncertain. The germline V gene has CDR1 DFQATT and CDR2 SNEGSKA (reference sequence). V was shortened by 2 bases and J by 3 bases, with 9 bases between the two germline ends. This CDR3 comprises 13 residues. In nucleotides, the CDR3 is TGCAGTGCTAGATTACCGAAGACAGATACGCAGTATTTT. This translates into CSARLPKTDTQYF.

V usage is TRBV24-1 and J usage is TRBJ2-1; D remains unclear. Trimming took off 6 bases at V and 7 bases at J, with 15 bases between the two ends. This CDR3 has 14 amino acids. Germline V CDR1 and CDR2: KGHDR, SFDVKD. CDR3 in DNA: TGTGCCACCAGTCGAGGTGGGAATAATAATGAGCAGTTCTTC. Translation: CATSRGGNNNEQFF.

CDR3 coding DNA: TGTGCCAGCAGGTACCCAATTGCCAATCAGCCCCAGCATTTT. Its translation is CASRYPIANQPQHF. The V gene is TRBV28, the J gene TRBJ1-5; the D is unclear. The CDR3 contains 14 residues. Trimming pared 6 bases from V and 3 bases from J, leaving 12 bases between. Germline values: CDR1 MDHEN, CDR2 SYDVKM.

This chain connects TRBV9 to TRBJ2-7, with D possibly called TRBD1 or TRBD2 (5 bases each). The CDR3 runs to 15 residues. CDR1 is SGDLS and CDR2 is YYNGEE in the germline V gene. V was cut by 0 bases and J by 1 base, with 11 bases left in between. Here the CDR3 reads CASSVGGTQSYEQYF. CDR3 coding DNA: TGTGCCAGCAGCGTAGGGGGGACGCAATCCTACGAGCAGTACTTC.

CDR3 loop: CASSESTGNTDTQYF. The DNA for the CDR3 is TGCGCCAGCAGTGAGTCGACAGGGAACACAGATACGCAGTATTTT. The rearrangement uses TRBV10-1 and TRBJ2-3, with 7 bases lining up with TRBD1. Germline V gene sequence: CDR1 WNHNN, CDR2 SYGVQD (reference sequence). The CDR3 consists of 15 residues. Trimming at V came to 0 bases and at J to 2 bases, leaving 2 bases not matched to a gene.

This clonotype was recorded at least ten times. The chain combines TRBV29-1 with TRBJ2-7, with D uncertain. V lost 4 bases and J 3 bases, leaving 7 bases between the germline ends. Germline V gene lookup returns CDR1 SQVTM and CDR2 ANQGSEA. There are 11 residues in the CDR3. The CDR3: CSVGANYEQYF. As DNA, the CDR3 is TGCAGCGTTGGAGCCAACTACGAGCAGTACTTC.

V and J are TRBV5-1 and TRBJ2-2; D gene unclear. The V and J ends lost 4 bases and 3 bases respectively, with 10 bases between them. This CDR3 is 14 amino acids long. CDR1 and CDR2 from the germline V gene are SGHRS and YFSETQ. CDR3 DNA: TGCGCCAGCAGCCCCGGGTCGCACACCGGGGAGCTGTTTTTT. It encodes CASSPGSHTGELFF.

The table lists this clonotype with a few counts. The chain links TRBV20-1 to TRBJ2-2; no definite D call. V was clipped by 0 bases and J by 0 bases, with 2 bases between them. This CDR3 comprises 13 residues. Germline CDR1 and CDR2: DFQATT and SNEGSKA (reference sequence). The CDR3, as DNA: TGCAGTGCTAGAGAGACGAACACCGGGGAGCTGTTTTTT. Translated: CSARETNTGELFF.

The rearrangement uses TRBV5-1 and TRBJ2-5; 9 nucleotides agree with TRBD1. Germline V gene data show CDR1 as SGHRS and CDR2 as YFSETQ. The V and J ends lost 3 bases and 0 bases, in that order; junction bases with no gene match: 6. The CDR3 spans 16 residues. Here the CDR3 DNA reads TGCGCCAGCAGCTCCGGGACAGGGAAGTACCAAGAGACCCAGTACTTC. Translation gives CASSSGTGKYQETQYF.

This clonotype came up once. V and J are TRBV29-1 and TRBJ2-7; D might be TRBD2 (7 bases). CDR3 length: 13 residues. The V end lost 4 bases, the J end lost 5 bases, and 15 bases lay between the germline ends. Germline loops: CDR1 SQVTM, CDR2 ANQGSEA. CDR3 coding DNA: TGCAGCGTTGTTGTAGGGGGGAGGGACGAGCAGTACTTC. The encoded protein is CSVVVGGRDEQYF.

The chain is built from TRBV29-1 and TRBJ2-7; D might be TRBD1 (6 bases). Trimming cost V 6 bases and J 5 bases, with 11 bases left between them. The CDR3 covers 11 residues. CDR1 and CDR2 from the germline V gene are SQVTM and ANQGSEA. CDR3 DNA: TGCAGCGTGATCCGGGACAACGAGCAGTACTTC. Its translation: CSVIRDNEQYF.

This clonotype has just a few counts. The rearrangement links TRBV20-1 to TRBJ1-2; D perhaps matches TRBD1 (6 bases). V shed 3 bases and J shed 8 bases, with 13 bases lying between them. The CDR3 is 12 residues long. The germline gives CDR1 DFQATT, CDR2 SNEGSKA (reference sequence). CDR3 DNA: TGCAGTGCTAGTACAGGGTATGAAGGCTACACCTTC. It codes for CSASTGYEGYTF.

CDR3 DNA sequence: TGCGCCAGCAGCTTGGAGGCAGGGGGGACCCAGTACTTC. It encodes CASSLEAGGTQYF. This chain connects TRBV5-1 to TRBJ2-5; 7 bases agree with TRBD1. J gave up 7 bases and V 0 bases, and 3 bases lay outside the gene matches. The CDR3 spans 13 residues. CDR1 SGHRS and CDR2 YFSETQ come from the germline V gene.